This T cell receptor beta chain is drawn from a study of blood T cell repertoires in COVID-19. Whole-study context: Sites in the United States, Italy and Spain provided acute and convalescent COVID-19 samples. Nucleic acid was either cDNA or gDNA, and it came from T cells, B-cell-depleted T cells, or PBMCs.

Per the study methods: For nucleated cells, counts were estimated from reference gene primer amplification. Assay used: immunoSEQ multiplex PCR; TCRdb lists only in-frame clones, some missing. That table gives V, J and clone size, and the DNA gave D and trimming. The sample carries some 280,000 clones, about 88% recorded once. Sequencing used peripheral blood. The receptor's source is a woman aged 55-69 years with acute or convalescent COVID-19.

For the CDR3, the DNA is TGTGCCAGCAGCCAAGGCAGGTCGAACACCGGGGAGCTGTTTTTT. Translating it yields CASSQGRSNTGELFF. The gene calls are TRBV3-1 (or the pseudogene TRBV3-2) and TRBJ2-2; D not resolved. Trimming left V 1 base short and J 0 bases short, with 6 bases between. CDR1 LGHDT and CDR2 YNNKEL come from the germline V gene (reference sequence). This CDR3 is built from 15 residues.